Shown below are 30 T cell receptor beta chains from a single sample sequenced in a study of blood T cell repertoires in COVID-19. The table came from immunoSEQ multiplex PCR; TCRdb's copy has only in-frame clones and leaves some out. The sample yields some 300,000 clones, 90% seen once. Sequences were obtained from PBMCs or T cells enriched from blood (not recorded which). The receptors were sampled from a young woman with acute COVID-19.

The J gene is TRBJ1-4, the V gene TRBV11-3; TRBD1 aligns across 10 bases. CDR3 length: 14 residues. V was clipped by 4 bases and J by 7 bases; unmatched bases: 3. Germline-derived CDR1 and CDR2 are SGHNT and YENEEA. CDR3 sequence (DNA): TGTGCCAGCAGCTCGGACAGGGGGAGTGAAAAACTGTTTTTT. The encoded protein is CASSSDRGSEKLFF. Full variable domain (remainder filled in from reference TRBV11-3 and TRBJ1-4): EAGVVQSPRYKIIEKKQPVAFWCNPISGHNTLYWYLQNLGQGPELLIRYENEEAVDDSQLPKDRFSAERLKGVDSTLKIQPAELGDSAVYLCASSSDRGSEKLFFGSGTQLSVL.

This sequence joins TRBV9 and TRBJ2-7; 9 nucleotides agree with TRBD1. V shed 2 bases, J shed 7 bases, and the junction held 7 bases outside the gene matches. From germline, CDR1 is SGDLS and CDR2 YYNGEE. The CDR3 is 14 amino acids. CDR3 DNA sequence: TGTGCCAGCAGCGTGGACAGGGGCTTCCGGGAGCAGTACTTC. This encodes CASSVDRGFREQYF. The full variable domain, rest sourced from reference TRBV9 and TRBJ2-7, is DSGVTQTPKHLITATGQRVTLRCSPRSGDLSVYWYQQSLDQGLQFLIQYYNGEERAKGNILERFSAQQFPDLHSELNLSSLELGDSALYFCASSVDRGFREQYFGPGTRLTVT.

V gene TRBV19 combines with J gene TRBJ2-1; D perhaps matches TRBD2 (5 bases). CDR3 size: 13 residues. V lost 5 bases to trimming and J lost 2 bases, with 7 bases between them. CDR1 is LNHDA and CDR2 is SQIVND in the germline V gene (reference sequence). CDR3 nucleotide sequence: TGTGCCAGTAGTTACGGGACCTACAATGAGCAGTTCTTC. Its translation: CASSYGTYNEQFF.

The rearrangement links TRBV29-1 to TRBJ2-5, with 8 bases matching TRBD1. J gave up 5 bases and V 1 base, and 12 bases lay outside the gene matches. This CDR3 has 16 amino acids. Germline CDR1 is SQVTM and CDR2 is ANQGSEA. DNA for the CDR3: TGCAGCGTTGAAGGGCCCATTGACAGGGGAGCCGAGACCCAGTACTTC. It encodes CSVEGPIDRGAETQYF.

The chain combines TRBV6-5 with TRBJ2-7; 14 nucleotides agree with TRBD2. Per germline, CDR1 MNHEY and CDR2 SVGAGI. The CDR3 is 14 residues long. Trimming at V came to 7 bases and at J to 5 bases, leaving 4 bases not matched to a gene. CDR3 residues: CASNRLAGGDEQYF. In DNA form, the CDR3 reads TGTGCCAGCAACCGACTAGCGGGAGGGGACGAGCAGTACTTC.

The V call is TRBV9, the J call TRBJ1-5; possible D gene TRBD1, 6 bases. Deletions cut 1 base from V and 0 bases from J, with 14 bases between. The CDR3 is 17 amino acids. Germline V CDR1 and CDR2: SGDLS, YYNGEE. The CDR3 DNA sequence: TGTGCCAGCAGCGTATCCTGGGACACAAATAGCAATCAGCCCCAGCATTTT. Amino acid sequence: CASSVSWDTNSNQPQHF.

CDR3 nucleotides: TGTGCCAGTAGTATACTGGGAGCTGGCTACACCTTC. This encodes CASSILGAGYTF. V is TRBV19 and J is TRBJ1-2; D gene ambiguous. The germline V gene has CDR1 LNHDA and CDR2 SQIVND (reference sequence). The CDR3 has 12 residues. Trimming stripped 2 bases from V and 7 bases from J, with 8 bases between.

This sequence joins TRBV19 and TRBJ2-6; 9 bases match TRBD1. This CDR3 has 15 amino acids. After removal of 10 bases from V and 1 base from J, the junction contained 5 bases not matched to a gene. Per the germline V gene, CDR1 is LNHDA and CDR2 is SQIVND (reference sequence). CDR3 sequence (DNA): TGTGCCACGGGGGACAGGGAATCTGGGGCCAACGTCCTGACTTTC. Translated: CATGDRESGANVLTF.

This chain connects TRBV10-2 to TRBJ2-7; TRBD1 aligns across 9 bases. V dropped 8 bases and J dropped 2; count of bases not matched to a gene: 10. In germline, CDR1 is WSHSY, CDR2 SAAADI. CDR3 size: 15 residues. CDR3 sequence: CASRTGGTGTYEQYF. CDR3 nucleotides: TGCGCCAGCCGCACCGGAGGGACAGGGACCTACGAGCAGTACTTC.

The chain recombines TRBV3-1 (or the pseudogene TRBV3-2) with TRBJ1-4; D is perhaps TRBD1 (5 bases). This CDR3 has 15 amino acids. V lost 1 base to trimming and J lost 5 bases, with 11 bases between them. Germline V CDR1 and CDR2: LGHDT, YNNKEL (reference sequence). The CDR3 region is CASSQAKGSNEKLFF. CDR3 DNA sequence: TGTGCCAGCAGCCAAGCCAAGGGGTCGAATGAAAAACTGTTTTTT.

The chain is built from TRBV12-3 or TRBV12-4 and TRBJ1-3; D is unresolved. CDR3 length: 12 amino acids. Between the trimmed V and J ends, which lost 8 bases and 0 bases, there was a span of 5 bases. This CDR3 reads CASVRSGNTIYF. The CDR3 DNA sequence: TGTGCCAGCGTCCGCTCTGGAAACACCATATATTTT.

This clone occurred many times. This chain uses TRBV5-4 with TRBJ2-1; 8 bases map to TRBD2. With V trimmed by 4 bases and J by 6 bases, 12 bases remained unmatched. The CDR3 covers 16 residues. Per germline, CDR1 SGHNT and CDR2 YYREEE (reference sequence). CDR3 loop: CASSGAPGTRGNEQFF. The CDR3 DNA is TGTGCCAGCAGCGGGGCCCCCGGGACTAGAGGCAATGAGCAGTTCTTC.

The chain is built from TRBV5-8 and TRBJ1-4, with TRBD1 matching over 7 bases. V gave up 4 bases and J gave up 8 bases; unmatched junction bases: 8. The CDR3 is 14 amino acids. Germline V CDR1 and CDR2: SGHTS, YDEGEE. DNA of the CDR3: TGTGCCAGCAGCCGAGATTGGGACAGCGAAAAACTGTTTTTT. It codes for CASSRDWDSEKLFF.

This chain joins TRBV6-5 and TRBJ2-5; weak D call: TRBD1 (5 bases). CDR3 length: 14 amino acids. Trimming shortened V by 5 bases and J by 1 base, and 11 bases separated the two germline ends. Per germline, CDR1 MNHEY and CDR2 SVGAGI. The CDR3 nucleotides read TGTGCCAGCAGTCGCCAGGGCTTCCAAGAGACCCAGTACTTC. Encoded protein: CASSRQGFQETQYF.

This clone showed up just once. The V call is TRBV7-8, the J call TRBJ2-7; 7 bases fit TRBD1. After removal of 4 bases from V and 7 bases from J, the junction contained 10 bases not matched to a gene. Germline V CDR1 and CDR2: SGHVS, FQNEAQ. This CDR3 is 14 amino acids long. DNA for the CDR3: TGTGCCAGCAGCTCTCGACAGGGAAGAGTGGAGCAGTACTTC. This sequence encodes CASSSRQGRVEQYF.

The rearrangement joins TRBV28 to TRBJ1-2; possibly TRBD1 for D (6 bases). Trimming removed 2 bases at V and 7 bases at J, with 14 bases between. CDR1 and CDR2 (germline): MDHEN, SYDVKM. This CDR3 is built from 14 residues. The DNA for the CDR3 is TGTGCCAGCAGTTTAGGGAGGGGGGATGCTGGCTACACCTTC. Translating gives CASSLGRGDAGYTF.

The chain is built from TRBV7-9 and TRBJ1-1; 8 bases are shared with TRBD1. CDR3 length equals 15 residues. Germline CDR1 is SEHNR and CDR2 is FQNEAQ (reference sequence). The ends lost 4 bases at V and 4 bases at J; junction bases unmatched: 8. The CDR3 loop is CASSSQGAIGTEAFF. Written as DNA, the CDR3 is TGTGCCAGCAGCTCCCAGGGGGCGATTGGCACTGAAGCTTTCTTT. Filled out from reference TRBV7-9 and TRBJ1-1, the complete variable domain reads DTGVSQNPRHKITKRGQNVTFRCDPISEHNRLYWYRQTLGQGPEFLTYFQNEAQLEKSRLLSDRFSAERPKGSFSTLEIQRTEQGDSAMYLCASSSQGAIGTEAFFGQGTRLTVV.

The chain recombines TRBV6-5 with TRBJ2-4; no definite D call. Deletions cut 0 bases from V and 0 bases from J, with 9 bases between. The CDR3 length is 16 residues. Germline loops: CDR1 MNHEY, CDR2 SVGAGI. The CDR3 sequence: CASSYSMQVAKNIQYF. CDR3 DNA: TGTGCCAGCAGTTACTCGATGCAGGTAGCCAAAAACATTCAGTACTTC.

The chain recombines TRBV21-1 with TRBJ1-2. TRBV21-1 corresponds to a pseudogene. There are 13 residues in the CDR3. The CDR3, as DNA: TGTGCCAGCAGCACACCCCGGGGGGGCGGCTACACCTTC. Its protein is CASSTPRGGGYTF.

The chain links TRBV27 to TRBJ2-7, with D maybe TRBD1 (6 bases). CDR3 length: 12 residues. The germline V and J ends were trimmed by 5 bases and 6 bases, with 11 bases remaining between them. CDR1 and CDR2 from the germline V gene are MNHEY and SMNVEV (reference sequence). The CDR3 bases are TGTGCCAGCAGTCTAACAGGGCGCGAGCAGTACTTC. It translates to CASSLTGREQYF.

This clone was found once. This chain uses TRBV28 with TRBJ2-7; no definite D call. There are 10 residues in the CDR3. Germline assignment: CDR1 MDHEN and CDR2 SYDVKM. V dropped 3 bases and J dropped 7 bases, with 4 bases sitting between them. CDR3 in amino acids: CASSFPEQYF. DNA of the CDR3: TGTGCCAGCAGTTTCCCTGAGCAGTACTTC.

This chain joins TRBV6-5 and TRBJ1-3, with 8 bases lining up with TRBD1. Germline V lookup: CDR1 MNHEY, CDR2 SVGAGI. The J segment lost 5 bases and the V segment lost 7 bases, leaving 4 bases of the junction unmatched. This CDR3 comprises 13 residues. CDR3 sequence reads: CASTDRGRNTIYF. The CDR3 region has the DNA TGTGCCAGCACCGACAGGGGTCGAAACACCATATATTTT.

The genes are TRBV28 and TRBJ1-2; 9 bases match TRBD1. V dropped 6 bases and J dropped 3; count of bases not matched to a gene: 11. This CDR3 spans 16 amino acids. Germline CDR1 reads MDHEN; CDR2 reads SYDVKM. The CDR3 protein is CASRSGGGQGHYGYTF. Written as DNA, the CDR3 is TGTGCCAGCAGGTCAGGGGGGGGACAGGGACACTATGGCTACACCTTC.

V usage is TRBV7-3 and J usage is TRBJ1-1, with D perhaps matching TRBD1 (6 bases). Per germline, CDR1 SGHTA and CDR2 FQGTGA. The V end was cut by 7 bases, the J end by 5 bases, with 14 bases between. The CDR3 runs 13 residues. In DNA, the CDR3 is TGTGCCAGCACCCAACCTACAGGGACTGAAGCTTTCTTT. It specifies CASTQPTGTEAFF.

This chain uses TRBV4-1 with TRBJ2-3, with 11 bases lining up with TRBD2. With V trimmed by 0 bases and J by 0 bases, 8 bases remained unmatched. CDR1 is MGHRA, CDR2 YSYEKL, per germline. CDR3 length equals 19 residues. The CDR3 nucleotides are TGCGCCAGCAGCCAAGATCAGAGTAGCGGGAGGGCTAGCACAGATACGCAGTATTTT. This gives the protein CASSQDQSSGRASTDTQYF.

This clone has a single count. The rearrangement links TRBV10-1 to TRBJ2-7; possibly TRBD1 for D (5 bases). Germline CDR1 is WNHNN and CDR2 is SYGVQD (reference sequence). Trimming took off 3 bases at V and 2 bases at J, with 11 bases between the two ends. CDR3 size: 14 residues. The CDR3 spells CASSDPGPTYEQYF. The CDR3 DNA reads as TGCGCCAGCAGTGACCCAGGGCCTACCTACGAGCAGTACTTC.

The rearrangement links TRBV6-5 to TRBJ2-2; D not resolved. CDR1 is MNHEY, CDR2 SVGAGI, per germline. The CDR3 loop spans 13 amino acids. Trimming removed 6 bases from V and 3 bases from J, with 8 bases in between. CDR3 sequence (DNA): TGTGCCAGCAGCCGTACGGACACCGGGGAGCTGTTTTTT. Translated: CASSRTDTGELFF.

CDR3 loop: CASSSRDFRAETQYF. CDR3 coding DNA: TGTGCCAGCAGCTCCCGGGACTTCCGTGCGGAGACCCAGTACTTC. The gene calls are TRBV7-2 and TRBJ2-5, with D tentatively TRBD2 (6 bases). There are 15 residues in the CDR3. Germline V gene sequence: CDR1 SGHTA, CDR2 FQGNSA. With 4 bases removed from V and 5 bases from J, the gap between germline ends came to 17 bases.

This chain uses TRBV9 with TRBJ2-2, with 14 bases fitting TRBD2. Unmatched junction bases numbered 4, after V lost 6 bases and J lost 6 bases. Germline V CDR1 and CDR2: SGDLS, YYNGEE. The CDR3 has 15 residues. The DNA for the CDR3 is TGTGCCAGCACCGGGACTAGCGGGAGTGCCGGGGAGCTGTTTTTT. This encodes CASTGTSGSAGELFF.

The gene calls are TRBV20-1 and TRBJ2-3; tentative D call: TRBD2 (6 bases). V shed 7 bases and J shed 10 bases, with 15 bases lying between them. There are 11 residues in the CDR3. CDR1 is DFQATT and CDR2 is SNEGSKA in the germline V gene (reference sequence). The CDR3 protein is CSVLWEAAQYF. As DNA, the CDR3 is TGCAGTGTCCTTTGGGAGGCGGCGCAGTATTTT.